The rows below give T cell receptor beta chains drawn from one sample of a study of blood T cell repertoires in COVID-19. Produced via immunoSEQ multiplex PCR; TCRdb's table is partial and in-frame only. The repertoire holds more than 150,000 clones, about 88% seen once, with roughly 0.53% in the top ten. Source material: peripheral blood. All receptors derive from a man in his 60s with COVID-19, enrolled during active disease. The CDR3 runs from the conserved cysteine through the conserved F or W. The order of the fields is clone size, V gene, J gene, D gene, CDR3 DNA, CDR3 protein. The D gene is left open where the match is weak. Clone size is given for some rows only: seen once, a few or many times, or a class if the clone is expanded.

few	TRBV18	TRBJ1-4	-	TGTGCCAGCTCACCGGAGGGGCCCCAGGCAACTAATGAAAAACTGTTTTTT	CASSPEGPQATNEKLFF
-	TRBV29-1	TRBJ1-1	-	TGCAGCACCCGAGCGGGTTTTGGTACTGAAGCTTTCTTT	CSTRAGFGTEAFF
-	TRBV6-2/TRBV6-3	TRBJ2-7	TRBD1	TGTGCCAGCAGTTACACAGGGGCCGGGACCTACGAGCAGTACTTC	CASSYTGAGTYEQYF
once	TRBV24-1	TRBJ1-1	-	TGTGCCACGCAGGACAGCGTGAACACTGAAGCTTTCTTT	CATQDSVNTEAFF
-	TRBV6-6	TRBJ2-6	TRBD2	TGTGCCGGGGGGGTGTCTGGGGCCAACGTCCTGACTTTC	CAGGVSGANVLTF
-	TRBV5-4	TRBJ2-1	TRBD2	TGTGCCAGCAGCGCGATGGGACTATCGGTTGAGCAGTTCTTC	CASSAMGLSVEQFF
-	TRBV5-1	TRBJ1-3	-	TGCGCCAGCAGCCGGAGCCGGGACATAGGAAACACCATATATTTT	CASSRSRDIGNTIYF
-	TRBV11-3	TRBJ2-2	-	TGTGCCAGCAGCCTATCGCCGAACACCGGGGAGCTGTTTTTT	CASSLSPNTGELFF
-	TRBV6-4	TRBJ1-4	TRBD1	TGTGCCAGCAGTGATACGACAGGGGGCCGGAGGAAAAAACTGTTTTTT	CASSDTTGGRRKKLFF
-	TRBV2	TRBJ2-2	-	TGTGCCAGCAACCTTCAGGGGCCGAACACCGGGGAGCTGTTTTTT	CASNLQGPNTGELFF
-	TRBV21-1	TRBJ1-5	-	TGTGCCAGCAGCGGAGCAACGGGGCAGCCCCAGCATTTT	CASSGATGQPQHF
few	TRBV30	TRBJ1-2	-	TGTGCCTGGAGTGATCAGGGGACCTATGGCTACACCTTC	CAWSDQGTYGYTF
-	TRBV5-1	TRBJ2-7	TRBD1	TGCGCCAGCAGTCATCGGACAGGGCGCAGCGGGTACGAGCAGTACTTC	CASSHRTGRSGYEQYF
-	TRBV7-2	TRBJ1-1	-	TGTGCCAGCAGCTTAGAAGCGAACACTGAAGCTTTCTTT	CASSLEANTEAFF
once	TRBV27	TRBJ1-2	TRBD1	TGTGCCAGCAGCGCTTCAGGACAGGGGGTTAACTATGGCTACACCTTC	CASSASGQGVNYGYTF
-	TRBV3-1/TRBV3-2	TRBJ2-2	-	TGTGCCAGCAGCCCCCGGGACAAGTACACCGGGGAGCTGTTTTTT	CASSPRDKYTGELFF
-	TRBV6-5	TRBJ1-2	-	TGTGCCAGCAGTTACTCGATAGCCAGGGGAGACTATGGCTACACCTTC	CASSYSIARGDYGYTF
few	TRBV12-3/TRBV12-4	TRBJ1-6	TRBD1	TGTGCCAGCACTACGGACAGGCATTCACCCCTCCACTTT	CASTTDRHSPLHF
-	TRBV27	TRBJ2-5	-	TGTGCCAGCAGTCAAAGGACTAACTTCGAGACCCAGTACTTC	CASSQRTNFETQYF
-	TRBV18	TRBJ2-7	TRBD2	TGTGCCAGCTCCCCACGGACTAGCGGGGGGGCACGGTACGAGCAGTACTTC	CASSPRTSGGARYEQYF
once	TRBV18	TRBJ1-4	-	TGTGCCAGCTCACCAGGGCCCCGGGAAAAACTGTTTTTT	CASSPGPREKLFF
-	TRBV27	TRBJ2-2	TRBD2	TGTGCCAGCAGGACTAGCGGGAGGACGAACACCGGGGAGCTGTTTTTT	CASRTSGRTNTGELFF
once	TRBV2	TRBJ2-7	TRBD1	TGTGCCAGCAGTGTACAGGGACAGGGGACCGGCGAGCAGTACTTC	CASSVQGQGTGEQYF
-	TRBV29-1	TRBJ2-2	TRBD2	TGCAGCGTCGGGAAAACTAGCGGGGGTAACACCGGGGAGCTGTTTTTT	CSVGKTSGGNTGELFF
-	TRBV29-1	TRBJ1-1	-	TGCAGCGTTGGACAGTCCACTGAAGCTTTCTTT	CSVGQSTEAFF
-	TRBV14	TRBJ2-3	-	TGTGCCAGCAGCCAAGATCTAAATGCCCGTCAGGGTACAGATACGCAGTATTTT	CASSQDLNARQGTDTQYF
-	TRBV28	TRBJ1-2	-	TGTGCCAGCAGTTTATTTTCAGGGAATAGGGGCTACACCTTC	CASSLFSGNRGYTF
-	TRBV7-8	TRBJ2-1	-	TGTGCCAGCAGCTTAGCTTCGACTAGATCAGGGAATGAGCAGTTCTTC	CASSLASTRSGNEQFF
-	TRBV27	TRBJ1-6	-	TGTGCCAGCGCCGGAGGCTCCTATAATTCACCCCTCCACTTT	CASAGGSYNSPLHF
-	TRBV3-1/TRBV3-2	TRBJ2-2	-	TGTGCCAGCAGCCAAGACGGGACCGGGGAGCTGTTTTTT	CASSQDGTGELFF
-	TRBV29-1	TRBJ2-3	-	TGCAGCGGGGGAACAGGGTCGGTAGCAGATACGCAGTATTTT	CSGGTGSVADTQYF
-	TRBV7-9	TRBJ1-1	-	TGTGCCAGCACCCTTGACATGGGCACTGAAGCTTTCTTT	CASTLDMGTEAFF
once	TRBV19	TRBJ1-5	-	TGTGCCAGTAGTTTTACAGGGAATCAGCCCCAGCATTTT	CASSFTGNQPQHF
-	TRBV5-1	TRBJ2-2	-	TGCGCCAGCAGCCTCAGGGGGGGACTAGGAACCCTCAACACCGGGGAGCTGTTTTTT	CASSLRGGLGTLNTGELFF
-	TRBV6-2/TRBV6-3	TRBJ2-7	-	TGTGCCAGCAGTTACGGAGGCCAGCTCTCCTACGAGCAGTACTTC	CASSYGGQLSYEQYF
-	TRBV30	TRBJ1-5	-	TGTGCCTGGAGTCTAGGAAGGGGCTATCAGCCCCAGCATTTT	CAWSLGRGYQPQHF
-	TRBV28	TRBJ1-3	TRBD1	TGTGCCAGCAGTTTAGGACAGGGGGCCTCCGGCGGAAACACCATATATTTT	CASSLGQGASGGNTIYF
-	TRBV30	TRBJ1-5	-	TGTGCCTGGACCCATGCGACAGACCGCTCTCAGCCCCAGCATTTT	CAWTHATDRSQPQHF
-	TRBV25-1	TRBJ1-1	-	TGTGCCAGCAGTGGGACTCTGAACACTGAAGCTTTCTTT	CASSGTLNTEAFF
-	TRBV6-5	TRBJ1-1	-	TGTGCCAGCAGTACCAACGACAGACCGAACACTGAAGCTTTCTTT	CASSTNDRPNTEAFF
-	TRBV18	TRBJ1-3	-	TGTGCCAGCTCACGAGGTGGCTCTGGAAACACCATATATTTT	CASSRGGSGNTIYF
-	TRBV7-2	TRBJ2-7	TRBD1	TGTGCCAGCAGCTTACAACAGGGGGCGTACGAGCAGTACTTC	CASSLQQGAYEQYF
-	TRBV7-5	TRBJ2-7	-	TGTGCCAGAAGCTTCGGACACATACTGCTCTACGAGCAGTACTTC	CARSFGHILLYEQYF
-	TRBV6-6	TRBJ2-1	TRBD1	TGTGCCAGCAGCGAACAACAGGGGCAGGAGCAGTTCTTC	CASSEQQGQEQFF
-	TRBV30	TRBJ2-7	-	TGTGCCTGGAGTCCGAGTCGGTACGAGCAGTACTTC	CAWSPSRYEQYF
few	TRBV6-5	TRBJ2-7	-	TGTGCCAGCAGTTCCGCCGGGGGAGGAACCTACGAGCAGTACTTC	CASSSAGGGTYEQYF
once	TRBV10-3	TRBJ1-1	-	TGTGCCATCAGTGAGGGGGGGGCGAACACTGAAGCTTTCTTT	CAISEGGANTEAFF
few	TRBV7-3	TRBJ2-7	-	TGTGCCAGCAGCTTAATCCAGGGCTACGAGCAGTACTTC	CASSLIQGYEQYF
once	TRBV9	TRBJ1-3	-	TGTGCCAGCGAGGATGGTGGAAACACCATATATTTT	CASEDGGNTIYF
-	TRBV7-8	TRBJ1-4	-	TGTGCCAGCAGCTTTCTGACAGGCCCTAATGAAAAACTGTTTTTT	CASSFLTGPNEKLFF
-	TRBV27	TRBJ1-5	TRBD1	TGTGCCAGCAGTCACTTAGGGGGACAGCTCAATCAGCCCCAGCATTTT	CASSHLGGQLNQPQHF
-	TRBV29-1	TRBJ1-2	-	TGCAGCGTTGATGGATCCTTGACTTTACCCGGGAGTGGCTACACCTTC	CSVDGSLTLPGSGYTF
once	TRBV28	TRBJ1-4	-	TGTGCCAGCACACGGGGGGGAAGGGAAGAAAAACTGTTTTTT	CASTRGGREEKLFF
-	TRBV7-7	TRBJ2-5	-	TGTGCTAGCAGCTCAGCAGGACTCCAAGAGACCCAGTACTTC	CASSSAGLQETQYF
-	TRBV7-2	TRBJ1-1	-	TGTGCCAGCAGCAGCTTAGGGCGGGCTGAAGCTTTCTTT	CASSSLGRAEAFF
-	TRBV3-1/TRBV3-2	TRBJ2-2	TRBD1	TGTGCCAGCACTGGGACAGGGTTGACCGGGGAGCTGTTTTTT	CASTGTGLTGELFF
once	TRBV7-3	TRBJ1-1	-	TGTGCCAGCAGGTCAAAGAACACTGAAGCTTTCTTT	CASRSKNTEAFF
-	TRBV7-8	TRBJ1-5	-	TGTGCCAGCAGCTTGAACAGGGATCAGCCCCAGCATTTT	CASSLNRDQPQHF
-	TRBV10-3	TRBJ2-3	TRBD2	TGTGCCACCCGGGGACTAGCGGGAGCCACAGATACGCAGTATTTT	CATRGLAGATDTQYF